These 21 T cell receptor beta chains came from one sample sequenced in a study of T cell repertoires in cytomegalovirus infection. Each CDR3 protein gets one entry after TCRdb re-called the reads with MiXCR. Among 400,000 to 600,000 distinct CDR3 sequences listed, under 55% were seen once. No antigens are known for them. Specimen: cultured PBMCs, collected from culture after CMV antigen stimulation. All receptors derive from a human donor in good health (CMV status not recorded). Some clones in this sample may be carry-over from other donors' samples.

The chain joins TRBV5-5 to TRBJ1-1, with D possibly matching TRBD1 (5 bases). Germline CDR1 is SGHKS and CDR2 is YYEKEE (reference sequence). The ends were cut back, 4 bases at V and 10 bases at J, with 17 bases in the middle. This CDR3 has 13 amino acids. CDR3 nucleotides: TGTGCCAGCAGCCGGGGACCGAGTGTCTTAGCTTTCTTT. Translating it yields CASSRGPSVLAFF. Complete variable domain (other parts from reference TRBV5-5 and TRBJ1-1): DAGVTQSPTHLIKTRGQQVTLRCSPISGHKSVSWYQQVLGQGPQFIFQYYEKEERGRGNFPDRFSARQFPNYSSELNVNALLLGDSALYLCASSRGPSVLAFFGQGTRLTVV.

V usage is TRBV24-1 and J usage is TRBJ2-1, with TRBD2 matching 11 bases. The CDR3 is 16 amino acids. V trimming: 3 bases; J trimming: 4 bases; junction bases outside the gene matches: 4. Germline values: CDR1 KGHDR, CDR2 SFDVKD. In nucleotides, the CDR3 is TGTGCCACCAGTGATGCCAGACTAGCGGGGTACAATGAGCAGTTCTTC. Its translation is CATSDARLAGYNEQFF.

This clonotype was counted between two and nine times. V and J are TRBV20-1 and TRBJ2-7; 10 nucleotides agree with TRBD1. The CDR3 is 15 amino acids. Germline loops: CDR1 DFQATT, CDR2 SNEGSKA (reference sequence). With V trimmed by 4 bases and J by 5 bases, 11 bases remained unmatched. The CDR3 loop reads CSATGGTGEFHEQYF. The CDR3 DNA is TGCAGTGCTACGGGGGGGACAGGGGAGTTCCACGAGCAGTACTTC.

The chain links TRBV20-1 to TRBJ2-7; TRBD2 is a possible D gene (6 bases). This CDR3 contains 12 residues. The V end was cut by 4 bases, the J end by 6 bases, with 13 bases between. CDR1 is DFQATT, CDR2 SNEGSKA, per germline (reference sequence). The CDR3 region is CSAMVEGTEQYF. The CDR3 nucleotides read TGCAGTGCTATGGTGGAGGGTACCGAGCAGTACTTC.

This clonotype was found many times. The chain has TRBV7-2 and TRBJ2-5, with D uncertain. Germline lookup yields CDR1 SGHTA and CDR2 FQGNSA. CDR3 length: 11 amino acids. Between the trimmed V and J ends, which lost 2 bases and 5 bases, there was a span of 3 bases. The CDR3 sequence is CASSLKETQYF. CDR3 sequence (DNA): TGTGCCAGCAGCTTAAAGGAGACCCAGTACTTC.

V is TRBV7-2 and J is TRBJ2-7; no firm D call. Germline values: CDR1 SGHTA, CDR2 FQGNSA. This CDR3 is built from 15 residues. The germline V and J ends were trimmed by 3 bases and 0 bases, with 12 bases remaining between them. The CDR3 region has the DNA TGTGCCAGCAGCTTTGGTCCACCAAGCTCCTACGAGCAGTACTTC. It yields the protein CASSFGPPSSYEQYF.

The chain has TRBV7-2 and TRBJ2-7, with 7 nucleotides matching TRBD1. The germline gives CDR1 SGHTA, CDR2 FQGNSA. V lost 4 bases and J lost 4; bases outside the gene matches: 7. The CDR3 runs 14 residues. CDR3 in DNA: TGTGCCAGCAGCTCCCCGGGCAGGGGGTACGAGCAGTACTTC. Its protein is CASSSPGRGYEQYF.

This clonotype turned up a few times. The chain carries TRBV4-1 and TRBJ1-2; D call uncertain. The CDR3 sequence is 15 residues long. V was shortened by 4 bases and J by 4 bases, with 16 bases between the two germline ends. Germline-derived CDR1 and CDR2 are MGHRA and YSYEKL. Written as DNA, the CDR3 is TGCGCCAGCAGCCCCCAGCAGGAAGGCAGCTATGGCTACACCTTC. It specifies CASSPQQEGSYGYTF.

The genes are TRBV7-8 and TRBJ1-5; 7 nucleotides align to TRBD1. CDR1 SGHVS and CDR2 FQNEAQ come from the germline V gene. CDR3 length: 15 residues. Unmatched junction bases numbered 9, after V lost 5 bases and J lost 5 bases. The CDR3 loop is CASSGKQGWDQPQHF. The CDR3 DNA sequence: TGTGCCAGCAGCGGCAAACAGGGGTGGGATCAGCCCCAGCATTTT.

The V and J genes are TRBV18 and TRBJ2-2; 9 positions agree with TRBD1. The CDR3 runs 16 residues. V lost 4 bases, J lost 1 base, and 4 bases stayed unmatched. Germline CDR1 KGHSH, CDR2 LQKENI. CDR3 nucleotide sequence: TGTGCCAGCTCACTATCGGGACAGGGGAACACCGGGGAGCTGTTTTTT. Translated, it gives CASSLSGQGNTGELFF.

The CDR3 bases are TGCAGTGCTAGAGGGACAGAAACCTACGAGCAGTACTTC. This encodes CSARGTETYEQYF. This sequence joins TRBV20-1 and TRBJ2-7, with D perhaps TRBD1 (6 bases). The CDR3 extends over 13 amino acids. The V gene lost 1 base and the J gene lost 2 bases, with 9 bases spanning the gap. The V gene's germline CDR1 is DFQATT and CDR2 SNEGSKA (reference sequence).

V gene TRBV9 combines with J gene TRBJ2-1; possibly TRBD1 for D (6 bases). The ends were cut back, 3 bases at V and 9 bases at J, with 25 bases in the middle. Germline V CDR1 and CDR2: SGDLS, YYNGEE. CDR3 length: 17 amino acids. The CDR3 sequence is CASSGRPLGDLGGEQFF. CDR3 nucleotide sequence: TGTGCCAGCAGCGGCCGGCCGCTTGGGGACCTAGGGGGTGAGCAGTTCTTC.

This clonotype was counted only a few times. The V and J genes are TRBV7-2 and TRBJ1-3; 9 positions agree with TRBD1. This CDR3 spans 16 amino acids. V trimming: 5 bases; J trimming: 4 bases; junction bases outside the gene matches: 9. The germline V gene has CDR1 SGHTA and CDR2 FQGNSA. The CDR3 loop reads CASSRLQGAVGNTIYF. The DNA of the CDR3 is TGTGCCAGCAGCCGACTACAGGGGGCGGTCGGAAACACCATATATTTT.

This clonotype has a handful of counts. This chain connects TRBV5-1 to TRBJ1-4; 7 bases match TRBD1. Looked up from germline, CDR1 is SGHRS and CDR2 is YFSETQ. The J segment lost 3 bases and the V segment lost 4 bases, leaving 9 bases of the junction unmatched. The CDR3 runs to 16 residues. In DNA form, the CDR3 reads TGCGCCAGCAGCGTGACAGGGTTCTCGGCTAATGAAAAACTGTTTTTT. It is translated as CASSVTGFSANEKLFF.

The chain uses TRBV18 and TRBJ1-3; maybe TRBD1 (5 bases). Looked up from germline, CDR1 is KGHSH and CDR2 is LQKENI. The V end was cut by 2 bases, the J end by 6 bases, with 17 bases between. The CDR3 length is 16 residues. The CDR3 protein is CASSPGLVAGQNTIYF. DNA for the CDR3: TGTGCCAGCTCACCAGGCCTGGTTGCAGGGCAAAACACCATATATTTT.

The chain carries TRBV30 and TRBJ1-1; weak D call: TRBD1 (6 bases). The CDR3 is 11 amino acids. The germline V and J ends were trimmed by 3 bases and 8 bases, with 10 bases remaining between them. Germline assignment: CDR1 GTSNPN and CDR2 SVGIG (reference sequence). CDR3 nucleotide sequence: TGTGCCTGGAGAGACAGGACAGAAGCTTTCTTT. Amino acid sequence: CAWRDRTEAFF.

In this sample, this clonotype turned up once. In DNA, the CDR3 is TGTGCCAGCAGTCAACCGACAGGGGCGGGGGTAGAGACCCAGTACTTC. Encoded protein: CASSQPTGAGVETQYF. The rearrangement joins TRBV28 to TRBJ2-5, with a weak D call TRBD1 (8 bases). The V end lost 5 bases, the J end lost 4 bases, and 20 bases lay between the germline ends. Germline values: CDR1 MDHEN, CDR2 SYDVKM. The CDR3 has 16 residues.

This clonotype was observed once. V usage is TRBV4-1 and J usage is TRBJ1-3; no clear D. Germline lookup yields CDR1 MGHRA and CDR2 YSYEKL. V was trimmed by 0 bases and J by 3 bases, leaving 6 bases between them. This CDR3 has 14 residues. The CDR3 sequence is CASSQEVLGNTIYF. The DNA of the CDR3 is TGCGCCAGCAGCCAAGAGGTACTTGGAAACACCATATATTTT.

The chain uses TRBV24-1 and TRBJ2-1; possible D gene TRBD2, 6 bases. Germline V gene lookup returns CDR1 KGHDR and CDR2 SFDVKD. With 0 bases removed from V and 6 bases from J, the gap between germline ends came to 14 bases. The CDR3 runs to 16 residues. CDR3 region: CATSDLLRLAINEQFF. CDR3 DNA sequence: TGTGCCACCAGTGATTTGCTTAGGCTAGCGATCAATGAGCAGTTCTTC.

This clonotype was seen at least ten times. The chain combines TRBV7-2 with TRBJ2-7, with a possible D match to TRBD2 (5 bases). The V gene's germline CDR1 is SGHTA and CDR2 FQGNSA. V gave up 1 base and J gave up 2 bases, with 12 bases separating them. This CDR3 has 15 residues. The CDR3 is CASSLEWAGTYEQYF. The DNA of the CDR3 is TGTGCCAGCAGCTTAGAATGGGCCGGGACCTACGAGCAGTACTTC.

This clonotype was recorded at least ten times. This chain uses TRBV7-2 with TRBJ2-7; 11 bases align to TRBD2. Losses at the gene ends were 1 base for V and 2 bases for J; bases not matched to a gene: 1. The CDR3 spans 15 residues. Per germline, CDR1 SGHTA and CDR2 FQGNSA. The CDR3 is CASSLVAGGTYEQYF. The DNA for the CDR3 is TGTGCCAGCAGCTTAGTAGCGGGGGGGACCTACGAGCAGTACTTC.